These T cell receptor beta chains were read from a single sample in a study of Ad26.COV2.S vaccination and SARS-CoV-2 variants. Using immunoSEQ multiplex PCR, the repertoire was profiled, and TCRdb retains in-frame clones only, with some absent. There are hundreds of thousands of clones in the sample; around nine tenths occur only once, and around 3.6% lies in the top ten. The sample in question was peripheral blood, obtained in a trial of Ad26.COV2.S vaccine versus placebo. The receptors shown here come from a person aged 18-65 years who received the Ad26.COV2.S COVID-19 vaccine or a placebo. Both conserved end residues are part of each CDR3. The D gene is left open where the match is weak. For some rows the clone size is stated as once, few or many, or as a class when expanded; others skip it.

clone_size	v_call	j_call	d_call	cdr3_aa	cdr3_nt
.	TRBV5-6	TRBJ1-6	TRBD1	CASSIDRGVDNSPLHF	TGTGCCAGCAGCATTGACAGGGGCGTTGATAATTCACCCCTCCACTTT
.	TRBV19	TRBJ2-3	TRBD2	CASTRTSNTDTQYF	TGTGCCAGTACGAGGACTAGCAACACAGATACGCAGTATTTT
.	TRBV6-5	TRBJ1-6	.	CASYGYDNSPLHF	TGTGCCAGCTACGGTTATGATAATTCACCCCTCCACTTT
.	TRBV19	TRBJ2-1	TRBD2	CASSIRLAHEQFF	TGTGCCAGTAGTATACGACTAGCCCATGAGCAGTTCTTC
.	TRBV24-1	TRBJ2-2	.	CATSEGQGNTGELFF	TGTGCCACCAGTGAGGGACAAGGGAACACCGGGGAGCTGTTTTTT
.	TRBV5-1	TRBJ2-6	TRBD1	CASSGQGAGANVLTF	TGCGCCAGCAGCGGACAGGGGGCTGGGGCCAACGTCCTGACTTTC
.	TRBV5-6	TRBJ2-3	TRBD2	CASSYRTRTTSSTDTQYF	TGTGCCAGCAGCTACCGGACTAGAACTACCTCTAGCACAGATACGCAGTATTTT
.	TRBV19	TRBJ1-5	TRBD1	CASTMDRVGQPQHF	TGTGCCAGTACCATGGACAGGGTCGGACAGCCCCAGCATTTT
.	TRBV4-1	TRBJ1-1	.	CASSQGPGTEAFF	TGCGCCAGCAGCCAAGGCCCGGGCACTGAAGCTTTCTTT
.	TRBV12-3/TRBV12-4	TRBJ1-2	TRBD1	CASSLQGARGYTF	TGTGCCAGCAGTTTACAGGGGGCGAGGGGCTACACCTTC
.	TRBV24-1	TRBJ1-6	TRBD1	CATDGTEKNSPLHF	TGTGCCACCGACGGGACAGAAAAAAATTCACCCCTCCACTTT
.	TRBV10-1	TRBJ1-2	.	CASSEQVYTF	TGCGCCAGCAGTGAGCAAGTATACACCTTC
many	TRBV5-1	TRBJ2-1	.	CASSSYNEQFF	TGCGCCAGCAGCTCCTACAATGAGCAGTTCTTC
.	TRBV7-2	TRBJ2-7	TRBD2	CASRTTSGGAGEQYF	TGTGCCAGCAGGACCACTAGCGGGGGGGCCGGCGAGCAGTACTTC
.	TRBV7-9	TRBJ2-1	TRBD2	CASSFRDYYNEQFF	TGTGCCAGCAGCTTTAGGGACTACTACAATGAGCAGTTCTTC
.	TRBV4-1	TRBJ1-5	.	CASSQAEDTSNQPQHF	TGCGCCAGCAGCCAAGCGGAGGATACTAGCAATCAGCCCCAGCATTTT
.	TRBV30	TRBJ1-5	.	CAWGTPNQPQHF	TGTGCCTGGGGGACACCAAATCAGCCCCAGCATTTT
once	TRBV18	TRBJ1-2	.	CASSPRSWGCTF	TGTGCCAGCTCACCCCGGTCGTGGGGGTGCACCTTC
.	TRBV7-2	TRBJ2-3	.	CASSLEWTADTQYF	TGTGCCAGCAGCTTAGAGTGGACAGCAGATACGCAGTATTTT